The present T cell receptor beta chain was sequenced within a study of T cell repertoires in cytomegalovirus infection. TCRdb reanalysed the reads using MiXCR and keeps one entry per CDR3 protein. The table has roughly 180,000 distinct CDR3 sequences, about 17% seen once; the top ten hold almost 25%. The CDR3 extends over 15 amino acids. The germline gives CDR1 SQVTM, CDR2 ANQGSEA. Trimming left V 6 bases short and J 2 bases short, with 16 bases between. The TCR originated in a human donor in good health (CMV status not recorded). Some clones in this sample may be carry-over from other donors' samples. This sequence joins TRBV29-1 and TRBJ2-2; D is perhaps TRBD1 (7 bases). Sequencing used CD8+ T cells from PBMCs. CDR3 coding DNA: TGCAGCGTGGGTACAGGGGAGGATAACACCGGGGAGCTGTTTTTT. Its translation is CSVGTGEDNTGELFF.